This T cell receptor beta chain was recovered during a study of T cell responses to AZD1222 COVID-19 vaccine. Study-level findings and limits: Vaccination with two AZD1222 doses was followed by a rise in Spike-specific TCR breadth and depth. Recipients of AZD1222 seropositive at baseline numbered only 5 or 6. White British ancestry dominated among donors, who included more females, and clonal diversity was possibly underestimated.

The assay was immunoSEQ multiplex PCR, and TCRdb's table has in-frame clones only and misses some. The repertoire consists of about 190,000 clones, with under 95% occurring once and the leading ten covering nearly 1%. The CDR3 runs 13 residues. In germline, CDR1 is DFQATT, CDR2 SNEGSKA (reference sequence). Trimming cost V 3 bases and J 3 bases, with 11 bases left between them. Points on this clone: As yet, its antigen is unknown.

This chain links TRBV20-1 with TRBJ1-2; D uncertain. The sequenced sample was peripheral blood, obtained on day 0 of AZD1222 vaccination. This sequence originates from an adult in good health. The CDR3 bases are TGCAGTGCTAGTCCACCTGGGGACTATGGCTACACCTTC. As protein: CSASPPGDYGYTF.